The 28 T cell receptor beta chains in this list originate from one sample, sequenced in a study of CD8+ T cells in alopecia areata. Extraction and reverse transcription of RNA yielded cDNA as the sequencing template. The data were produced by immunoSEQ multiplex PCR, yet TCRdb's version contains in-frame clones alone and is incomplete. Of around 190,000 clones in the sample, roughly three fifths are singletons; the top ten hold around 5%. Sequencing used CD8+ T cells sorted from blood. Receptors originate from a human donor in good health.

The chain has TRBV4-1 and TRBJ2-7; D unclear. The V and J ends lost 0 bases and 4 bases respectively, with 13 bases between them. The germline V gene has CDR1 MGHRA and CDR2 YSYEKL. The length of the CDR3 is 15 residues. DNA of the CDR3: TGCGCCAGCAGCCAAGAGACGAGGAAGGTATACGAGCAGTACTTC. As protein: CASSQETRKVYEQYF.

This clone was seen a few times. The chain carries TRBV27 and TRBJ2-3; 10 nucleotides line up with TRBD1. Germline V gene lookup returns CDR1 MNHEY and CDR2 SMNVEV (reference sequence). The CDR3 has 16 residues. J lost 8 bases, V lost 5 bases, and 13 bases had no gene match. The CDR3: CASSTNSGTGDGTQYF. CDR3 in DNA: TGTGCCAGCAGTACGAACTCCGGGACAGGGGATGGTACGCAGTATTTT.

This clone has just a few counts. This chain joins TRBV7-2 and TRBJ1-1; D not certain. There are 14 residues in the CDR3. Per germline, CDR1 SGHTA and CDR2 FQGNSA. Trimming pared 2 bases from V and 1 base from J, leaving 8 bases between. The CDR3 DNA sequence: TGTGCCAGCAGCTTAACCCCTGGGAACACTGAAGCTTTCTTT. Its translation is CASSLTPGNTEAFF.

This sequence joins TRBV6-1 and TRBJ2-7; 10 bases fit TRBD1. After removal of 2 bases from V and 4 bases from J, the junction contained 5 bases not matched to a gene. CDR1 and CDR2 (germline): MNHNS, SASEGT. CDR3 length: 15 amino acids. This CDR3 is CASSERGQGLYEQYF. The CDR3 DNA reads TGTGCCAGCAGTGAACGGGGACAGGGGCTATACGAGCAGTACTTC.

The rearrangement links TRBV5-1 to TRBJ1-1, with unresolved D. Germline CDR1 is SGHRS and CDR2 is YFSETQ. The CDR3 has 13 residues. V was trimmed by 4 bases and J by 5 bases, leaving 12 bases between them. The CDR3 protein is CASSLAAGTEAFF. The CDR3 region has the DNA TGCGCCAGCAGCCTTGCCGCGGGTACTGAAGCTTTCTTT.

In this sample, this clone turned up a few times. This chain connects TRBV28 to TRBJ2-2; D is perhaps TRBD1 (7 bases). This CDR3 contains 14 residues. V lost 8 bases to trimming and J lost 2 bases, with 12 bases between them. CDR1 is MDHEN, CDR2 SYDVKM, per germline. CDR3 residues: CASQGGSNTGELFF. The CDR3 DNA is TGTGCCAGCCAGGGGGGTAGTAACACCGGGGAGCTGTTTTTT.

The V and J genes are TRBV7-9 and TRBJ2-1; D remains unclear. The CDR3 totals 14 residues. CDR1 and CDR2 (germline): SEHNR, FQNEAQ (reference sequence). V lost 5 bases and J 0 bases, leaving 8 bases between the germline ends. The CDR3 sequence is CASSHTSSYNEQFF. CDR3 in DNA: TGTGCCAGCAGCCACACAAGCTCCTACAATGAGCAGTTCTTC. The variable domain in full, completed from reference TRBV7-9 and TRBJ2-1, reads DTGVSQNPRHKITKRGQNVTFRCDPISEHNRLYWYRQTLGQGPEFLTYFQNEAQLEKSRLLSDRFSAERPKGSFSTLEIQRTEQGDSAMYLCASSHTSSYNEQFFGPGTRLTVL.

J is TRBJ2-7 and V is TRBV7-3; the match to TRBD1 covers 9 bases. V was pared by 8 bases and J by 3 bases, with 8 bases of the junction left unmatched. The CDR3 has 14 residues. The germline CDR1 and CDR2 sequences are SGHTA and FQGTGA. The CDR3 nucleotides read TGTGCCAGCGCCTGGGGACAGGGAAGCTACGAGCAGTACTTC. This codes for CASAWGQGSYEQYF.

Regarding this clone: Within the sample, other DNA sequences also encode this same CDR3. The chain joins TRBV13 to TRBJ2-3; no definite D call. V lost 5 bases and J lost 6, with 9 bases in between. Germline assignment: CDR1 PRHDT and CDR2 FYEKMQ (reference sequence). The CDR3 has 12 amino acids. The CDR3, as DNA: TGTGCCAGCAGCCTGTCCGCGGATACGCAGTATTTT. This gives the protein CASSLSADTQYF.

The chain uses TRBV29-1 and TRBJ2-7; 8 bases fit TRBD1. V lost 1 base and J lost 2; bases outside the gene matches: 7. The CDR3 extends over 15 amino acids. CDR1 is SQVTM, CDR2 ANQGSEA, per germline. DNA for the CDR3: TGCAGCGTTGAAGCCTTGGACAGGGAACCCTACGAGCAGTACTTC. Protein product: CSVEALDREPYEQYF.

The V gene is TRBV29-1, the J gene TRBJ2-1; possible D gene TRBD1, 6 bases. The CDR3 is 15 residues long. V lost 3 bases to trimming and J lost 10 bases, with 22 bases between them. Germline V gives CDR1 SQVTM, CDR2 ANQGSEA. This CDR3 reads CSVELASPRGGEQFF. The CDR3 nucleotides read TGCAGCGTTGAGCTGGCTAGCCCGAGAGGGGGAGAGCAGTTCTTC.

J is TRBJ2-7 and V is TRBV2; D might be TRBD1 (5 bases). The CDR3 is 14 amino acids. CDR1 and CDR2 (germline): SNHLY, FYNNEI. With 10 bases removed from V and 5 bases from J, the gap between germline ends came to 21 bases. The CDR3 bases are TGTGCCATACAACGTCCCCAGGGAACGGACGAGCAGTACTTC. It specifies CAIQRPQGTDEQYF.

The rearrangement uses TRBV29-1 and TRBJ1-1; D is possibly TRBD1 (5 bases). This CDR3 region has 14 residues. Trimming pared 5 bases from V and 0 bases from J, leaving 13 bases between. Germline CDR1 reads SQVTM; CDR2 reads ANQGSEA. The CDR3 DNA reads as TGCAGCGTTCGTGGAGGGGCTATGAACACTGAAGCTTTCTTT. This sequence encodes CSVRGGAMNTEAFF.

In this sample, this clone turned up a few times. This chain connects TRBV28 to TRBJ2-5, with 8 bases lining up with TRBD2. Germline values: CDR1 MDHEN, CDR2 SYDVKM. This CDR3 has 14 amino acids. V trimming: 2 bases; J trimming: 2 bases; junction bases outside the gene matches: 1. The CDR3 region has the DNA TGTGCCAGCAGTTTAGCGGGGGGTCAAGAGACCCAGTACTTC. The encoded protein is CASSLAGGQETQYF.

The chain employs TRBV10-2 and TRBJ2-5; 8 nucleotides line up with TRBD2. This CDR3 contains 16 residues. Trimming cost V 4 bases and J 2 bases; bases outside gene matches: 9. Germline assignment: CDR1 WSHSY and CDR2 SAAADI. Here the CDR3 reads CASSAGRGGEQETQYF. CDR3 bases: TGCGCCAGCAGTGCCGGACGGGGGGGAGAGCAAGAGACCCAGTACTTC.

V is TRBV30 and J is TRBJ1-6; D remains unclear. The germline V gene has CDR1 GTSNPN and CDR2 SVGIG (reference sequence). The CDR3 sequence is 15 residues long. V lost 4 bases and J 8 bases, leaving 18 bases between the germline ends. The CDR3 is CAWTTDPPGYSPLHF. The CDR3 DNA sequence: TGTGCCTGGACGACTGACCCCCCGGGCTATTCACCCCTCCACTTT.

In this sample, this clone turned up a few times. The CDR3 spells CSARDSQGSGYTF. As DNA, the CDR3 is TGCAGCGCCCGGGACTCCCAAGGGAGTGGCTACACCTTC. The chain uses TRBV29-1 and TRBJ1-2, with D possibly being TRBD1 (5 bases). This CDR3 has 13 residues. The germline V and J ends were trimmed by 7 bases and 7 bases, with 19 bases remaining between them. CDR1 is SQVTM, CDR2 ANQGSEA, per germline.

The chain couples TRBV5-8 to TRBJ2-1; unclear D gene. The V and J ends lost 0 bases and 16 bases respectively, with 2 bases between them. CDR1 is SGHTS and CDR2 is YDEGEE in the germline V gene. This CDR3 is built from 8 residues. CDR3 in amino acids: CASSLEFF. The CDR3, as DNA: TGTGCCAGCAGCTTGGAATTCTTC.

CDR3 in DNA: TGCAGTGCTAGGCTTGTCGGGGAGCTGTTTTTT. Its protein product is CSARLVGELFF. This chain connects TRBV20-1 to TRBJ2-2; D uncertain. The V end was cut by 3 bases, the J end by 7 bases, with 6 bases between. The length of the CDR3 is 11 residues. Per the germline V gene, CDR1 is DFQATT and CDR2 is SNEGSKA (reference sequence).

V gene TRBV7-8 combines with J gene TRBJ1-5, with D possibly matching TRBD1 (5 bases). This CDR3 region has 19 residues. Deletions cut 1 base from V and 1 base from J, with 20 bases between. Germline V CDR1 and CDR2: SGHVS, FQNEAQ. The CDR3 DNA is TGTGCCAGCAGCTTAGTCGCGATGACAGATATCACGAGCAATCAGCCCCAGCATTTT. Protein: CASSLVAMTDITSNQPQHF.

The V call is TRBV6-5, the J call TRBJ1-6; 7 bases agree with TRBD1. V shed 6 bases and J 7 bases; nucleotides not matched to a gene: 6. This CDR3 has 14 amino acids. Germline values: CDR1 MNHEY, CDR2 SVGAGI. CDR3 nucleotides: TGTGCCAGCAGAAGTACAGGGGTCAATTCACCCCTCCACTTT. Residues: CASRSTGVNSPLHF.

This chain links TRBV15 with TRBJ2-1, with 7 bases that match TRBD1. V lost 6 bases to trimming and J lost 8 bases; unmatched junction nucleotides: 13. Germline V gives CDR1 LNHNV, CDR2 YYDKDF (reference sequence). This CDR3 spans 15 amino acids. CDR3 residues: CATSDRESTSDEQFF. The CDR3 DNA is TGTGCCACCAGTGACAGGGAGTCGACGTCCGATGAGCAGTTCTTC. Together with reference TRBV15 and TRBJ2-1, the CDR3 gives the full variable domain: DAMVIQNPRYQVTQFGKPVTLSCSQTLNHNVMYWYQQKSSQAPKLLFHYYDKDFNNEADTPDNFQSRRPNTSFCFLDIRSPGLGDTAMYLCATSDRESTSDEQFFGPGTRLTVL.

This chain uses TRBV27 with TRBJ1-5; D is unresolved. The CDR3 runs 13 residues. The germline CDR1 and CDR2 sequences are MNHEY and SMNVEV (reference sequence). The V and J ends lost 6 bases and 6 bases respectively, with 12 bases between them. The CDR3 protein is CASSLKGTQPQHF. The CDR3 DNA follows: TGTGCCAGCAGCCTCAAAGGAACTCAGCCCCAGCATTTT.

V usage is TRBV30 and J usage is TRBJ2-4; D is uncertain. Germline V lookup: CDR1 GTSNPN, CDR2 SVGIG (reference sequence). V was trimmed by 5 bases and J by 6 bases, leaving 14 bases between them. This CDR3 has 13 amino acids. The CDR3 nucleotides read TGTGCCTGGTCGTCAGGCTTCGGAAACATTCAGTACTTC. This encodes CAWSSGFGNIQYF.

This clone has only a few counts. This CDR3 reads CAITPDRGDTEAFF. The CDR3 nucleotides read TGTGCCATCACTCCGGACAGGGGAGACACTGAAGCTTTCTTT. The chain combines TRBV10-3 with TRBJ1-1; TRBD1 agrees at 9 bases. Germline assignment: CDR1 ENHRY and CDR2 SYGVKD. V shed 7 bases, J shed 3 bases, and the junction held 6 bases outside the gene matches. This CDR3 comprises 14 residues.

V and J are TRBV2 and TRBJ2-7; 9 positions agree with TRBD1. J gave up 3 bases and V 2 bases, and 11 bases lay outside the gene matches. Germline V lookup: CDR1 SNHLY, CDR2 FYNNEI. This CDR3 spans 17 amino acids. CDR3 nucleotides: TGTGCCAGCAGTGAATGGCCGGGACAGGGATCACGCTACGAGCAGTACTTC. It yields the protein CASSEWPGQGSRYEQYF.

The chain combines TRBV2 with TRBJ2-7, with D unresolved. V was cut by 7 bases and J by 2 bases, with 9 bases left in between. Germline assignment: CDR1 SNHLY and CDR2 FYNNEI. The CDR3 length is 12 residues. The CDR3 is CASKAAPYEQYF. CDR3 nucleotides: TGTGCCAGCAAGGCAGCGCCCTACGAGCAGTACTTC. The full variable domain, its missing parts supplied by reference TRBV2 and TRBJ2-7, is EPEVTQTPSHQVTQMGQEVILRCVPISNHLYFYWYRQILGQKVEFLVSFYNNEISEKSEIFDDQFSVERPDGSNFTLKIRSTKLEDSAMYFCASKAAPYEQYFGPGTRLTVT.

The chain carries TRBV7-9 and TRBJ2-7, with D tentatively TRBD1 or TRBD2 (5 bases each). Trimming cost V 4 bases and J 6 bases, with 10 bases left between them. The germline V gene has CDR1 SEHNR and CDR2 FQNEAQ (reference sequence). The CDR3 extends over 12 amino acids. DNA for the CDR3: TGTGCCAGCAGCTCCCGGGGCGGCGAGCAGTACTTC. Protein sequence: CASSSRGGEQYF.